This entry features one TCR beta chain sequence. This table comes from immunoSEQ multiplex PCR, and its TCRdb copy is limited to in-frame clones, with some not included. The profile covers approximately 210,000 clones, with 90% to 95% appearing a single time and about 2% taken by the ten largest. The data are from a study of control samples from healthy donors and cancer patients. The sequenced sample was blood. The clonotype was recovered from a man aged 25 to 40 in good health.

The CDR3 DNA reads TGTGCCAGCAGCCATTATCGGACAGGGACGAACACTGAAGCTTTCTTT. As protein: CASSHYRTGTNTEAFF. V is TRBV14 and J is TRBJ1-1; 8 nucleotides align to TRBD1. Germline CDR1 SGHDN, CDR2 FVKESK. V shed 3 bases and J 1 base; nucleotides not matched to a gene: 7. CDR3 size: 16 residues.